This T cell receptor beta chain was identified in a study of Graves' ophthalmopathy and Graves' hyperthyroidism. Study-wide background: Before any treatment was given, at initial diagnosis, peripheral blood was collected. Study results and limitations: Ophthalmopathy progression prediction by the model yielded a sensitivity of 70.59% and a specificity of around 72%.

This clonotype was detected many times. Its antigen is currently unknown. The CDR3 is 14 amino acids. The germline CDR1 and CDR2 sequences are SQVTM and ANQGSEA. V gave up 4 bases and J gave up 4 bases; unmatched junction bases: 9. The PBMC fraction was derived from 10 ml of fresh peripheral blood. RNA transcripts yielded amplified TCR beta CDR3 regions. RT-PCR with HTBI primers came first, then second-round multiplex PCR. TCRdb called the multiplex PCR reads again in MiXCR, with one record for every CDR3 protein. The table lists about 340,000 distinct CDR3 sequences, roughly 16% of them singletons. The receptor comes from an adult man with Graves' ophthalmopathy. The V call is TRBV29-1, the J call TRBJ1-2, with 7 bases that match TRBD1. Input material: peripheral blood. The CDR3 bases are TGCAGCGTTGTCCTAGGGGGCGATGGCTATGGCTACACCTTC. It codes for CSVVLGGDGYGYTF. Supplemented by reference TRBV29-1 and TRBJ1-2, the full variable domain reads SAVISQKPSRDICQRGTSLTIQCQVDSQVTMMFWYRQQPGQSLTLIATANQGSEATYESGFVIDKFPISRPNLTFSTLTVSNMSPEDSSIYLCSVVLGGDGYGYTFGSGTRLTVV.